The 11 T cell receptor beta chains reported below all come from one sample, sequenced in a study of CD8 T cells in Susac syndrome. RNA in amounts of roughly 0.5 to 1 ug was reverse transcribed with random hexamers. A single record per CDR3 protein comes from TCRdb applying MiXCR to the immunoSEQ multiplex PCR reads. This table has around 170,000 distinct CDR3 sequences, 85% to 95% appearing once. Material: CD8+ T cells from PBMCs. The receptors come from a human donor with multiple sclerosis.

Only a few counts were recorded for this clonotype. The chain uses TRBV2 and TRBJ1-1; weak D call: TRBD1 (5 bases). Trimming removed 4 bases from V and 1 base from J, with 7 bases in between. The germline gives CDR1 SNHLY, CDR2 FYNNEI. The CDR3 loop spans 13 amino acids. The CDR3: CASSATGNTEAFF. CDR3 DNA: TGTGCCAGCAGTGCAACAGGGAACACTGAAGCTTTCTTT.

The table lists this clonotype with a count of one. This chain uses TRBV27 with TRBJ1-5, with no clear D. The V gene lost 2 bases and the J gene lost 0 bases, with 14 bases spanning the gap. Germline CDR1 and CDR2: MNHEY and SMNVEV (reference sequence). The CDR3 loop spans 17 amino acids. The CDR3 loop is CASSLHWAALSNQPQHF. CDR3 nucleotide sequence: TGTGCCAGCAGTTTACACTGGGCAGCTCTTAGCAATCAGCCCCAGCATTTT.

The rearrangement links TRBV5-1 to TRBJ2-1; D possibly uses TRBD1 or TRBD2 (5 bases each). Trimming cost V 0 bases and J 5 bases, with 9 bases left between them. The CDR3 totals 14 residues. CDR1 is SGHRS, CDR2 YFSETQ, per germline. CDR3 DNA sequence: TGCGCCAGCAGCTTGGCCTGGGGGAACAATGAGCAGTTCTTC. Translated: CASSLAWGNNEQFF. Full variable domain (missing parts from reference TRBV5-1 and TRBJ2-1): KAGVTQTPRYLIKTRGQQVTLSCSPISGHRSVSWYQQTPGQGLQFLFEYFSETQRNKGNFPGRFSGRQFSNSRSEMNVSTLELGDSALYLCASSLAWGNNEQFFGPGTRLTVL.

The CDR3 DNA reads TGTGCCAGCAGTTTCCCGGAAGCATGGAAGGGCTACACCTTC. Amino acids: CASSFPEAWKGYTF. This rearrangement joins TRBV28 to TRBJ1-2; D gene ambiguous. The CDR3 sequence is 14 residues long. Trimming left V 3 bases short and J 8 bases short, with 16 bases between. CDR1 is MDHEN and CDR2 is SYDVKM in the germline V gene.

The chain links TRBV4-1 to TRBJ2-1; D may be TRBD1 or TRBD2 (7 bases each). V was shortened by 0 bases and J by 4 bases, with 22 bases between the two germline ends. CDR1 is MGHRA, CDR2 YSYEKL, per germline. CDR3 size: 19 residues. The CDR3 nucleotides are TGCGCCAGCAGCCAAGACCGGGGGCCGGGGACAGCGGGGTACAATGAGCAGTTCTTC. Translated: CASSQDRGPGTAGYNEQFF.

This chain connects TRBV9 to TRBJ1-1, with D tentatively TRBD1 (6 bases). Between the trimmed V and J ends, which lost 4 bases and 3 bases, there was a span of 13 bases. The germline gives CDR1 SGDLS, CDR2 YYNGEE. The CDR3 has 14 residues. CDR3 sequence (DNA): TGTGCCAGCAGCCCCCCCGGGGGCCACACTGAAGCTTTCTTT. It codes for CASSPPGGHTEAFF.

The genes are TRBV20-1 and TRBJ1-2; no definite D call. The CDR3 contains 13 residues. Germline assignment: CDR1 DFQATT and CDR2 SNEGSKA (reference sequence). V lost 3 bases and J 6 bases, leaving 14 bases between the germline ends. The CDR3 sequence: CSARDSRVNGYTF. Written as DNA, the CDR3 is TGCAGTGCTAGGGACTCCCGGGTCAATGGCTACACCTTC.

V is TRBV28 and J is TRBJ2-3; D perhaps matches TRBD1 (7 bases). This CDR3 spans 15 amino acids. Germline V gene sequence: CDR1 MDHEN, CDR2 SYDVKM. Trimming shortened V by 2 bases and J by 5 bases, and 14 bases separated the two germline ends. CDR3 region: CASSLPRQGGDTQYF. DNA of the CDR3: TGTGCCAGCAGTTTACCTAGACAGGGAGGAGATACGCAGTATTTT.

The rearrangement joins TRBV9 to TRBJ2-1, with D hard to call. The germline V and J ends were trimmed by 3 bases and 5 bases, with 9 bases remaining between them. CDR1 is SGDLS, CDR2 YYNGEE, per germline. The CDR3 is 13 residues long. CDR3 protein: CASSDGSNNEQFF. The CDR3 DNA sequence: TGTGCCAGCAGCGATGGCAGCAACAATGAGCAGTTCTTC.

The chain joins TRBV19 to TRBJ2-1; 11 bases are a match to TRBD2. Trimming at V came to 5 bases and at J to 5 bases, leaving 5 bases not matched to a gene. This CDR3 comprises 15 residues. CDR1 is LNHDA, CDR2 SQIVND, per germline (reference sequence). In DNA form, the CDR3 reads TGTGCCAGTAGTCATGTACTAGCGGGGGACAATGAGCAGTTCTTC. This codes for CASSHVLAGDNEQFF.

The chain joins TRBV5-4 to TRBJ2-7; D gene unclear. V was shortened by 0 bases and J by 6 bases, with 10 bases between the two germline ends. The germline CDR1 and CDR2 sequences are SGHNT and YYREEE (reference sequence). The length of the CDR3 is 13 residues. Here the CDR3 reads CASSLEAVSEQYF. The CDR3 nucleotides read TGTGCCAGCAGCTTGGAGGCAGTTTCCGAGCAGTACTTC.